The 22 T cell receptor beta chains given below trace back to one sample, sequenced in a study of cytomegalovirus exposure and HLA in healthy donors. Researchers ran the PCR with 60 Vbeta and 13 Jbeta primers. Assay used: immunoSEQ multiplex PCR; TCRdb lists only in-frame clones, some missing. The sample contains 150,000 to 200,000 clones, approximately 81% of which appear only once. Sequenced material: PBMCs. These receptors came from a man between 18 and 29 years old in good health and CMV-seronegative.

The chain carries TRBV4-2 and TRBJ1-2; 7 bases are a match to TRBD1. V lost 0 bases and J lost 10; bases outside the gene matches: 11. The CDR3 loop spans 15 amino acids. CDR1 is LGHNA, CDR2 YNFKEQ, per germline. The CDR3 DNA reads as TGTGCCAGCAGCCAAGATCTGGGCAGGCAGGGGGACTACACCTTC. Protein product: CASSQDLGRQGDYTF.

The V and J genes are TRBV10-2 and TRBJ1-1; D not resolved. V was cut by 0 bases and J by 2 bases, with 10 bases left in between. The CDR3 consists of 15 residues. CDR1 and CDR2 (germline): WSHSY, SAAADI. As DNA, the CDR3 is TGCGCCAGCAGTGAGTCAAGGAGGTCAAACACTGAAGCTTTCTTT. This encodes CASSESRRSNTEAFF.

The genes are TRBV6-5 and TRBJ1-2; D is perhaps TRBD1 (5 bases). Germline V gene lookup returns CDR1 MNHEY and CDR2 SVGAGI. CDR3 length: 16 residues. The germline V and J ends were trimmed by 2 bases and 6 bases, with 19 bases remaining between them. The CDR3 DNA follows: TGTGCCAGCAGTTACATGGCAGGGCCCCAGAGGAATGGCTACACCTTC. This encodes CASSYMAGPQRNGYTF.

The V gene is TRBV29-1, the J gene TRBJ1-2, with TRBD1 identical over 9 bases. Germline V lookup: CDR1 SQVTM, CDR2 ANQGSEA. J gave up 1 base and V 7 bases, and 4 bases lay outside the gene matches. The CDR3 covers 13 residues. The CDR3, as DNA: TGCAGCGCCGGACAGGGGAATAACTATGGCTACACCTTC. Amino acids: CSAGQGNNYGYTF.

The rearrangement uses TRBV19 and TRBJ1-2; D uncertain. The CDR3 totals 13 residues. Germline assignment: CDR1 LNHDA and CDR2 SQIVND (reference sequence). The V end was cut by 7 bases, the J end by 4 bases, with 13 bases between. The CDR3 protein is CASTLGGTYGYTF. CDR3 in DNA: TGTGCCAGTACCCTCGGAGGAACCTATGGCTACACCTTC.

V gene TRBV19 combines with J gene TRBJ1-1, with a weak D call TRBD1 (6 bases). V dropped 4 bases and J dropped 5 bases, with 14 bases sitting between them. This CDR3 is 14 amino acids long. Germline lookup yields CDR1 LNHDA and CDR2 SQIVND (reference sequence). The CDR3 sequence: CASSNRGAGTEAFF. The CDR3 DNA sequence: TGTGCCAGTAGTAATCGGGGGGCAGGGACTGAAGCTTTCTTT.

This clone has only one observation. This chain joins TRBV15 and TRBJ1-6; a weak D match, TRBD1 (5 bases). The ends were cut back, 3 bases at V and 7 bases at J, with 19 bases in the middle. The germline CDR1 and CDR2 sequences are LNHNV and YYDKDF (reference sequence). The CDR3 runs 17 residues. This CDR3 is CATSRGHRPGGNSPLHF. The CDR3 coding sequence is TGTGCCACCAGCAGGGGGCACAGGCCGGGTGGGAATTCACCCCTCCACTTT.

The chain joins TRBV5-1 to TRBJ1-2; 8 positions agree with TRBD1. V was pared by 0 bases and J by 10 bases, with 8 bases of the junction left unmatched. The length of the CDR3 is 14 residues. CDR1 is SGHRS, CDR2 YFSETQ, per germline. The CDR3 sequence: CASSLEGQGRSYTF. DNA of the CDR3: TGCGCCAGCAGCTTGGAAGGACAGGGAAGATCCTACACCTTC.

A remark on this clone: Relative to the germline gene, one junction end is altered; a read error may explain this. In DNA, the CDR3 is TGTGCCAGCAGTTTAGCCGGGGCCTACGAGCAGTACTTC. This codes for CASSLAGAYEQYF. The chain combines TRBV7-2 with TRBJ2-7; tentatively, D is TRBD2 (5 bases). The CDR3 has 13 residues. CDR1 is SGHTA and CDR2 is FQGNSA in the germline V gene.

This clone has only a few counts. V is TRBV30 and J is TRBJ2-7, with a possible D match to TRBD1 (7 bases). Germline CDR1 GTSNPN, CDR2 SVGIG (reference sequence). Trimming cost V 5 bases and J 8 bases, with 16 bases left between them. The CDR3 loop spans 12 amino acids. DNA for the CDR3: TGTGCCTGGGGGACTGACAGGGACAAGCAGTACTTC. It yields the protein CAWGTDRDKQYF.

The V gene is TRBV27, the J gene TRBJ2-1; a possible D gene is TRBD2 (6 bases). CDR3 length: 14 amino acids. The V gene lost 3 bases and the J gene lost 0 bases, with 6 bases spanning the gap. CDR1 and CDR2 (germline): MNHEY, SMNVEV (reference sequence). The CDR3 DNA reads TGTGCCAGCAGTTTCGGGGGCTCCTACAATGAGCAGTTCTTC. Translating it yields CASSFGGSYNEQFF.

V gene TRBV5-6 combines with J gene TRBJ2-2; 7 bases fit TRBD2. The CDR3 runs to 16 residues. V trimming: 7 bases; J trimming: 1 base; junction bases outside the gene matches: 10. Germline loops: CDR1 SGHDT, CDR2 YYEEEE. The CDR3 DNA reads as TGTGCCAGCCGGTCCCGGGGGGTTATGAACACCGGGGAGCTGTTTTTT. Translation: CASRSRGVMNTGELFF.

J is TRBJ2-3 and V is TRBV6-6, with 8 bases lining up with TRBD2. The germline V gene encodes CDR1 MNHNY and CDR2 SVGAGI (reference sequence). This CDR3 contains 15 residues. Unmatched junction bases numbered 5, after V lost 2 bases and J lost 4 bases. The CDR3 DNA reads TGTGCCAGCAGTTACGGCGGGGGGCGCCCAGATACGCAGTATTTT. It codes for CASSYGGGRPDTQYF.

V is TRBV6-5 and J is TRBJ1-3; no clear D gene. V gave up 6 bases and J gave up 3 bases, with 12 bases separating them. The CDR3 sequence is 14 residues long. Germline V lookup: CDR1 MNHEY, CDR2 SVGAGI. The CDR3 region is CASREEFRGNTIYF. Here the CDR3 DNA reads TGTGCCAGCAGAGAAGAGTTCCGTGGAAACACCATATATTTT.

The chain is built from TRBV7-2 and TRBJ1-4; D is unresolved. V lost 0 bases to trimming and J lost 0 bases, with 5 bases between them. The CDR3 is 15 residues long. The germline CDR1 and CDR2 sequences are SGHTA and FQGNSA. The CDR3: CASSLAATTNEKLFF. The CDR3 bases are TGTGCCAGCAGCTTAGCGGCCACAACTAATGAAAAACTGTTTTTT. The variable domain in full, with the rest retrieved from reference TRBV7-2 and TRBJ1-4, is GAGVSQSPSNKVTEKGKDVELRCDPISGHTALYWYRQSLGQGLEFLIYFQGNSAPDKSGLPSDRFSAERTGGSVSTLTIQRTQQEDSAVYLCASSLAATTNEKLFFGSGTQLSVL.

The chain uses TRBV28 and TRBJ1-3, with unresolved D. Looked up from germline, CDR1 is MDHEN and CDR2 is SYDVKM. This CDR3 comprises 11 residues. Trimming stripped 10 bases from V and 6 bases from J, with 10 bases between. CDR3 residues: CATSTANTIYF. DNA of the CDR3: TGTGCCACCTCCACAGCAAACACCATATATTTT. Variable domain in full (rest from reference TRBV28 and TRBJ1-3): DVKVTQSSRYLVKRTGEKVFLECVQDMDHENMFWYRQDPGLGLRLIYFSYDVKMKEKGDIPEGYSVSREKKERFSLILESASTNQTSMYLCATSTANTIYFGEGSWLTVV.

The CDR3 loop reads CATGRGGNQPQHF. In DNA form, the CDR3 reads TGTGCCACCGGGCGGGGGGGCAATCAGCCCCAGCATTTT. The V gene is TRBV19, the J gene TRBJ1-5, with D perhaps matching TRBD1 (5 bases). Germline V gene data show CDR1 as LNHDA and CDR2 as SQIVND (reference sequence). The CDR3 length is 13 residues. V lost 10 bases and J 2 bases, leaving 12 bases between the germline ends.

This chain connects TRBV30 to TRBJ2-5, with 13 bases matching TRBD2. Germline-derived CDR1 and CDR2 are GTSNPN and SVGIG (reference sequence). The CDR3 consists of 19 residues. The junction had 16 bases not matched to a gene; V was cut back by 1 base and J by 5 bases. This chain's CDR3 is CAWSAQRTSGGPRKETQYF. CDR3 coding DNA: TGTGCCTGGAGTGCCCAGAGGACTAGCGGGGGCCCCCGAAAGGAGACCCAGTACTTC.

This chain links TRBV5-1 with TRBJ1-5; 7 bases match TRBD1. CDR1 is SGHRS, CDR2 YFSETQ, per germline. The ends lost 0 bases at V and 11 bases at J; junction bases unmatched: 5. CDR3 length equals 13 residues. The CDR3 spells CASSLEPGQSQHF. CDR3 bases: TGCGCCAGCAGCTTGGAACCGGGACAGTCCCAGCATTTT. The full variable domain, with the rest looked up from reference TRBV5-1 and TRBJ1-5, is KAGVTQTPRYLIKTRGQQVTLSCSPISGHRSVSWYQQTPGQGLQFLFEYFSETQRNKGNFPGRFSGRQFSNSRSEMNVSTLELGDSALYLCASSLEPGQSQHFGDGTRLSIL.

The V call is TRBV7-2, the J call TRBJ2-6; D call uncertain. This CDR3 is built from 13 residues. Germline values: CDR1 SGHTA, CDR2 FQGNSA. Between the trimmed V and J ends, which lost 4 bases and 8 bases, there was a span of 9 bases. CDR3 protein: CASSSQMSNVLTF. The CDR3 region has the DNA TGTGCCAGCAGCTCGCAGATGTCCAACGTCCTGACTTTC.

CDR3 loop: CASMPGDQDTQYF. The CDR3, as DNA: TGTGCCAGCATGCCGGGGGACCAAGATACGCAGTATTTT. The chain joins TRBV28 to TRBJ2-3; TRBD2 might be the D (6 bases). V was trimmed by 7 bases and J by 5 bases, leaving 13 bases between them. The germline CDR1 and CDR2 sequences are MDHEN and SYDVKM. CDR3 length: 13 residues. Full variable domain (outside the CDR3, taken from reference TRBV28 and TRBJ2-3): DVKVTQSSRYLVKRTGEKVFLECVQDMDHENMFWYRQDPGLGLRLIYFSYDVKMKEKGDIPEGYSVSREKKERFSLILESASTNQTSMYLCASMPGDQDTQYFGPGTRLTVL.

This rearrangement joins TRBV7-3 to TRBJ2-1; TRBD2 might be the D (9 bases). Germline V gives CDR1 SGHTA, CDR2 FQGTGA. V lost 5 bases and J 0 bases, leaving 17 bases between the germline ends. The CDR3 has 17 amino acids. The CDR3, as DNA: TGTGCCAGCAGCACAGGGGGGACTAGCCACTCCTACAATGAGCAGTTCTTC. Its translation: CASSTGGTSHSYNEQFF.